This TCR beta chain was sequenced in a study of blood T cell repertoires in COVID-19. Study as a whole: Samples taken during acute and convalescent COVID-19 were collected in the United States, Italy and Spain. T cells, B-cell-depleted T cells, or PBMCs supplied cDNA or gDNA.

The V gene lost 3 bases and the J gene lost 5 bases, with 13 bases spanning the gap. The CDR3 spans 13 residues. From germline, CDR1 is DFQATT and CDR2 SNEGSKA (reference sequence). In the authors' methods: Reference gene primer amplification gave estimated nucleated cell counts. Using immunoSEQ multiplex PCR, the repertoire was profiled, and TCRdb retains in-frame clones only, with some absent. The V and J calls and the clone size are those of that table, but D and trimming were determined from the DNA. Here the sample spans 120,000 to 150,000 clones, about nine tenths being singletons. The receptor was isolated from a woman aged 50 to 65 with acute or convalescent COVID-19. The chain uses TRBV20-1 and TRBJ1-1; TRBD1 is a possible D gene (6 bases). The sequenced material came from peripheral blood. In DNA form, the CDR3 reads TGCAGTGCTAGTTCACAAGGGGGAACTGAAGCTTTCTTT. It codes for CSASSQGGTEAFF.